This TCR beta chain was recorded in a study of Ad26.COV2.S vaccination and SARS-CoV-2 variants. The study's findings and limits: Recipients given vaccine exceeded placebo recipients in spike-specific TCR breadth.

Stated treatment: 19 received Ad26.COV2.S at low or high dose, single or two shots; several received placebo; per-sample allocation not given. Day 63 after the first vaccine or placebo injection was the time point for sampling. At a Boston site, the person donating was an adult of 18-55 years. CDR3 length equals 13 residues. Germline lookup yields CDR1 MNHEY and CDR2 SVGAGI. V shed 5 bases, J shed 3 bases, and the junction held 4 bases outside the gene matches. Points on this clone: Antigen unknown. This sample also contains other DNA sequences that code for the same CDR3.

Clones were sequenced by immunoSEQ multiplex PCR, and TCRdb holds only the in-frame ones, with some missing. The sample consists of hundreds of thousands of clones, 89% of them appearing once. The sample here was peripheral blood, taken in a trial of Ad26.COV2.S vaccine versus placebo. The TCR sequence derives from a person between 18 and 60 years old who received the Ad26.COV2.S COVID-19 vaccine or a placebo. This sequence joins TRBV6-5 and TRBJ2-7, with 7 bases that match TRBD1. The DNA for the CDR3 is TGTGCCAGCAGTAGGGACAGCTTCTACGAGCAGTACTTC. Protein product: CASSRDSFYEQYF.